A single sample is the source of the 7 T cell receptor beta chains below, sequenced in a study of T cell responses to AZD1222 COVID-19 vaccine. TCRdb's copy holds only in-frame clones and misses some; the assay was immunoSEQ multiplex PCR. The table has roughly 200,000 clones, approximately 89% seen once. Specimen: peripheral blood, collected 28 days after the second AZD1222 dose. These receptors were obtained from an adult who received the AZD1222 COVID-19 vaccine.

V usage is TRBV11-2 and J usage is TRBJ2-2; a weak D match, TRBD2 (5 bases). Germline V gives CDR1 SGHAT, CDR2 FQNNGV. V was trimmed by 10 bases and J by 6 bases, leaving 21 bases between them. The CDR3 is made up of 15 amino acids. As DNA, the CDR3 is TGTGCCAACGCCCCTACTCTAGCCACCTCCGGGGAGCTGTTTTTT. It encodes CANAPTLATSGELFF.

This CDR3 reads CASSGLGPYYEQYF. The CDR3, as DNA: TGTGCCAGCAGCGGACTTGGGCCATACTACGAGCAGTACTTC. The J gene is TRBJ2-7, the V gene TRBV6-2 or TRBV6-3, with a tentative D call TRBD2 (5 bases). There are 14 residues in the CDR3. V shed 6 bases and J shed 3 bases, with 15 bases lying between them. The germline V gene has CDR1 MNHEY and CDR2 SVGEGT.

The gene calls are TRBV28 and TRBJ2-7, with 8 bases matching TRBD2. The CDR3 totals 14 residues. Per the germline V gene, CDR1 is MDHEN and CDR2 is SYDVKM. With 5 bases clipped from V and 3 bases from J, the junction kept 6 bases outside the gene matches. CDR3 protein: CASSPGLAGYEQYF. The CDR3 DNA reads TGTGCCAGCAGTCCAGGGCTAGCGGGCTACGAGCAGTACTTC.

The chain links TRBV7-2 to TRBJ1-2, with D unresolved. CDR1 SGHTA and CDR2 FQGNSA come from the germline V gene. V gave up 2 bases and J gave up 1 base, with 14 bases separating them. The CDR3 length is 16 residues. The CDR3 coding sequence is TGTGCCAGCAGCTTAAGGCAGGCCCTTATTAACTATGGCTACACCTTC. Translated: CASSLRQALINYGYTF.

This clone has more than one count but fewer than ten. The chain's CDR3 is CASSSGQNQPQHF. The CDR3 coding sequence is TGCGCCAGCAGCTCGGGACAGAATCAGCCCCAGCATTTT. The gene calls are TRBV5-1 and TRBJ1-5; 7 bases map to TRBD1. With 3 bases clipped from V and 4 bases from J, the junction kept 1 base outside the gene matches. Germline CDR1 and CDR2: SGHRS and YFSETQ. This CDR3 has 13 amino acids.

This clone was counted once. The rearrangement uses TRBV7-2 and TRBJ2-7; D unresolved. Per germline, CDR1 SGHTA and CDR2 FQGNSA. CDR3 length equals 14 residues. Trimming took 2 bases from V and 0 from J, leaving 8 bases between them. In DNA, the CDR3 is TGTGCCAGCAGCTTACGACGGCGCTCCTACGAGCAGTACTTC. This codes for CASSLRRRSYEQYF.

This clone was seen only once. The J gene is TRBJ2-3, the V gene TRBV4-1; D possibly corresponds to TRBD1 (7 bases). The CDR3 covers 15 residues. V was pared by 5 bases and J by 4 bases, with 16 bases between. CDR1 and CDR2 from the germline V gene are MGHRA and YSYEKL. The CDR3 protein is CASSSVTGRPDTQYF. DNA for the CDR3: TGCGCCAGCAGCTCAGTGACAGGGAGGCCAGATACGCAGTATTTT.